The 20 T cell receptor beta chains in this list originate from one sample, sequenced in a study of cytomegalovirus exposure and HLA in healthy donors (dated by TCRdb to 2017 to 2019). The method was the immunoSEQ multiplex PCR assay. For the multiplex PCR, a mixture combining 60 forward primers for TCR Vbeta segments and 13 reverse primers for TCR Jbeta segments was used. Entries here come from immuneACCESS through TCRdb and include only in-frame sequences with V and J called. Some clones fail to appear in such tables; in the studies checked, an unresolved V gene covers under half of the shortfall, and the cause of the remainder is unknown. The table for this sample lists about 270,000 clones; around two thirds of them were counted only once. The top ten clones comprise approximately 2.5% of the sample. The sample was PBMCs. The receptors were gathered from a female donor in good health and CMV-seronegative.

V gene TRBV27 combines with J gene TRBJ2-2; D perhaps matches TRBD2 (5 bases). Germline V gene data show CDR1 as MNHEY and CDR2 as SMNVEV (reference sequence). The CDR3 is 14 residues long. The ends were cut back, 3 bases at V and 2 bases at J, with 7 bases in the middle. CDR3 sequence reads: CASSFGVNTGELFF. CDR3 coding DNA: TGTGCCAGCAGTTTCGGGGTAAACACCGGGGAGCTGTTTTTT.

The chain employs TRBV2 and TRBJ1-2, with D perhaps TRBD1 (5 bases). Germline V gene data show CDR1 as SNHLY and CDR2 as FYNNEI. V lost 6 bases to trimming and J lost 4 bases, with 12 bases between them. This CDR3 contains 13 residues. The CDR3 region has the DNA TGTGCCAGCAGGGTGGAGGGGTTCTATGGCTACACCTTC. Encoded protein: CASRVEGFYGYTF.

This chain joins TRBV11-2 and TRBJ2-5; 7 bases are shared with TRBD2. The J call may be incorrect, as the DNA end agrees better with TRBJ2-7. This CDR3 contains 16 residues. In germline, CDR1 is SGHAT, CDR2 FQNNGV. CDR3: CASSSRGVGTSYEQYF. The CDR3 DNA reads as TGTGCCAGCAGCTCCCGGGGGGTCGGGACCTCCTACGAGCAGTACTTC.

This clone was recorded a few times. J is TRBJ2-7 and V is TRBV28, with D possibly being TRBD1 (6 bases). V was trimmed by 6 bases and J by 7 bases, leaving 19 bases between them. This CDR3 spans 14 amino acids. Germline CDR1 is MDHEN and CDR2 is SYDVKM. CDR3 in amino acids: CASSLKQGGREQYF. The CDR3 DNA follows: TGTGCCAGCAGCCTCAAACAGGGCGGTAGGGAGCAGTACTTC.

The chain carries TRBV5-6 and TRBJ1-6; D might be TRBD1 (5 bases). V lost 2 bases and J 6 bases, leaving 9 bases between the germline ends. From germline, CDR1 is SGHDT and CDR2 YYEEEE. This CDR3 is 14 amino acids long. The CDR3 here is CASSFRQPNSPLHF. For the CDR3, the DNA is TGTGCCAGCAGCTTTAGACAGCCTAATTCACCCCTCCACTTT.

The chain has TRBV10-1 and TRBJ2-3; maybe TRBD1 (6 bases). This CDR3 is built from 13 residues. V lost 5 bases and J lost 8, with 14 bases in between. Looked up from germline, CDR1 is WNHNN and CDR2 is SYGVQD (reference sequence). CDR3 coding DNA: TGCGCCAGCAGTAACACAGGGACGGGTACGCAGTATTTT. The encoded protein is CASSNTGTGTQYF.

In DNA form, the CDR3 reads TGTGCCAGCAGCGCTTACTCCTACAATGAGCAGTTCTTC. Translation gives CASSAYSYNEQFF. The genes are TRBV9 and TRBJ2-1; D is unclear. The length of the CDR3 is 13 residues. The V end lost 3 bases, the J end lost 0 bases, and 4 bases lay between the germline ends. In germline, CDR1 is SGDLS, CDR2 YYNGEE. The variable domain in full, with the rest retrieved from reference TRBV9 and TRBJ2-1, is DSGVTQTPKHLITATGQRVTLRCSPRSGDLSVYWYQQSLDQGLQFLIQYYNGEERAKGNILERFSAQQFPDLHSELNLSSLELGDSALYFCASSAYSYNEQFFGPGTRLTVL.

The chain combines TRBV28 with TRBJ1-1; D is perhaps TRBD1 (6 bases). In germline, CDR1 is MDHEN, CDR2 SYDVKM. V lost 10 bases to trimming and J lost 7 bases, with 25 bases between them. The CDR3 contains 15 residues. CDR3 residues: CATNRRDTKRDEAFF. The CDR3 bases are TGTGCCACCAACCGCCGGGACACCAAAAGAGATGAAGCTTTCTTT. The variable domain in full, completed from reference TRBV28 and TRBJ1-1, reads DVKVTQSSRYLVKRTGEKVFLECVQDMDHENMFWYRQDPGLGLRLIYFSYDVKMKEKGDIPEGYSVSREKKERFSLILESASTNQTSMYLCATNRRDTKRDEAFFGQGTRLTVV.

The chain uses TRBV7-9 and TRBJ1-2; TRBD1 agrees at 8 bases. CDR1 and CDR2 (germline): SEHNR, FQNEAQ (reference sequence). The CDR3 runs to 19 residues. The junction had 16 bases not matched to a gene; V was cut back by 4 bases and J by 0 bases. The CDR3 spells CASSSPGADRAASNYGYTF. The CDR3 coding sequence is TGTGCCAGCAGCTCCCCTGGGGCGGACAGGGCCGCTTCTAACTATGGCTACACCTTC.

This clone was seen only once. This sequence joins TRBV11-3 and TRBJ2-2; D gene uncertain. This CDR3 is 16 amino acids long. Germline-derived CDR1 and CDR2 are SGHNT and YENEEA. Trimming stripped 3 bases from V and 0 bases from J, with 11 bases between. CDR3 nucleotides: TGTGCCAGCAGCTTTCTTCCACATCCGAACACCGGGGAGCTGTTTTTT. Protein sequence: CASSFLPHPNTGELFF. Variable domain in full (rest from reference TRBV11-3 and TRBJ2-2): EAGVVQSPRYKIIEKKQPVAFWCNPISGHNTLYWYLQNLGQGPELLIRYENEEAVDDSQLPKDRFSAERLKGVDSTLKIQPAELGDSAVYLCASSFLPHPNTGELFFGEGSRLTVL.

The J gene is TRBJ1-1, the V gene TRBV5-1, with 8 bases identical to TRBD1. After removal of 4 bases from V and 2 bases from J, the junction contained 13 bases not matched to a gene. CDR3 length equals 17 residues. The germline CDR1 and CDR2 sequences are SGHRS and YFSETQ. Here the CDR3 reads CASSATGALVANTEAFF. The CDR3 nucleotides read TGCGCCAGCAGCGCGACAGGGGCCCTAGTCGCTAACACTGAAGCTTTCTTT. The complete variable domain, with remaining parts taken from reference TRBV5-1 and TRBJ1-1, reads KAGVTQTPRYLIKTRGQQVTLSCSPISGHRSVSWYQQTPGQGLQFLFEYFSETQRNKGNFPGRFSGRQFSNSRSEMNVSTLELGDSALYLCASSATGALVANTEAFFGQGTRLTVV.

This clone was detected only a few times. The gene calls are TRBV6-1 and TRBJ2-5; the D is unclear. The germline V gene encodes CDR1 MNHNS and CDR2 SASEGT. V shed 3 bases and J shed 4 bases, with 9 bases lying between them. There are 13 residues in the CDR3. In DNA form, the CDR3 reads TGTGCCAGCAGTGATCCTAGTATAGAGACCCAGTACTTC. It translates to CASSDPSIETQYF.

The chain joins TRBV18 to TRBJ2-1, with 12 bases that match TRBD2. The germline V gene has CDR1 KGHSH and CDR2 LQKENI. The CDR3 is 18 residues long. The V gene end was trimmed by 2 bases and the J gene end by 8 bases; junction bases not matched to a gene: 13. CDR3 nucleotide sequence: TGTGCCAGCTCACCAGCCGGAGCTAGCGGGAGGGCCATAGATGAGCAGTTCTTC. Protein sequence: CASSPAGASGRAIDEQFF.

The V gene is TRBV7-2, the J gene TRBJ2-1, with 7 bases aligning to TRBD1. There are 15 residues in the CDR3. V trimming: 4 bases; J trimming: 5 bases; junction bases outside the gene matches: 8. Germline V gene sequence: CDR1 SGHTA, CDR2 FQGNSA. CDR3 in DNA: TGTGCCAGCAGCTATATTCCGGACAGGAACAATGAGCAGTTCTTC. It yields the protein CASSYIPDRNNEQFF.

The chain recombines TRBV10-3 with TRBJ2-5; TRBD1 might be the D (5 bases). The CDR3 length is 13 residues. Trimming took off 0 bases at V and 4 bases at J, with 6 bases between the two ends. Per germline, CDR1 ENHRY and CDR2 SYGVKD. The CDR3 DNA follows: TGTGCCATCAGTGAGTCGCAGGGAGAGACCCAGTACTTC. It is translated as CAISESQGETQYF.

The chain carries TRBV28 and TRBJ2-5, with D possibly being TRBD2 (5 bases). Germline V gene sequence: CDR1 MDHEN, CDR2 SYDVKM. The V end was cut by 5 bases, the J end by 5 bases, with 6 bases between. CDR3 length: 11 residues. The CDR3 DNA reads TGTGCCAGCAGTCGGAGGGAGACCCAGTACTTC. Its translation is CASSRRETQYF.

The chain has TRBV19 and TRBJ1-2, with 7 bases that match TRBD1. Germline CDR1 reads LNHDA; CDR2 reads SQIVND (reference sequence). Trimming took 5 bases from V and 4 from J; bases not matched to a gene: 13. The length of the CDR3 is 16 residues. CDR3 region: CASSLRGAQEAYGYTF. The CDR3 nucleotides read TGTGCCAGTAGTCTCAGGGGGGCCCAGGAAGCCTATGGCTACACCTTC.

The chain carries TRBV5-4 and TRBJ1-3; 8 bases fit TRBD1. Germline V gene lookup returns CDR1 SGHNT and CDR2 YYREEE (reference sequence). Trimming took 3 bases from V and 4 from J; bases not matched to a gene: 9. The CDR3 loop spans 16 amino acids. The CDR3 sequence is CASSSAPGGGGNTIYF. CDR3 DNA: TGTGCCAGCAGCTCGGCCCCAGGGGGCGGCGGAAACACCATATATTTT.

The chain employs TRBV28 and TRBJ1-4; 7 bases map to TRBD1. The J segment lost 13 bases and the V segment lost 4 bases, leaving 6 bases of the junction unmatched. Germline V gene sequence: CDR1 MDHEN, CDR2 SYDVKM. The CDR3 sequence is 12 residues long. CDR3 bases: TGTGCCAGCAGTTCCCGGACAGGCAGACTGTTTTTT. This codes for CASSSRTGRLFF.

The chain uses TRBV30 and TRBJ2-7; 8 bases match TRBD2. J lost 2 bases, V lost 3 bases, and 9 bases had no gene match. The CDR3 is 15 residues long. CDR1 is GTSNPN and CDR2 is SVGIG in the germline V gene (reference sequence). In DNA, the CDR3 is TGTGCCTGGAGCAGAGGGAGTAGCGGGGCCTACGAGCAGTACTTC. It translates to CAWSRGSSGAYEQYF.